This record covers a single TCR beta chain. The target of this receptor is not known. No qualities accompany the bases; no much larger clone lies one base away. The sample is drawn from a study of T cell changes during pregnancy in multiple sclerosis (dated by TCRdb to between 2018 and 2020). Broadly, across the study: The study looked at changes in the T cell repertoire across pregnancy in women with multiple sclerosis.

Library preparation employed the immunoSEQ multiplex PCR assay. TCRdb obtained this table from immuneACCESS and retained in-frame rearrangements with V and J assigned. These tables miss some clones; where compared with another copy, unresolved V genes account for less than half of the shortfall, and the remainder is unexplained. This sample lists 65,000 to 95,000 clones; about 92% were detected once. Approximately 2.8% of the sample is taken by the ten largest. The germline V gene (reference sequence) provides CDR1 MNHEY and CDR2 SMNVEV. Germline trimming: 5 bases from V, 0 bases from J; junction bases outside gene matches: 7. The CDR3, cysteine through phenylalanine, is 17 amino acids long. Only CDR3 DNA remains: 51 bases, in frame from the first base.

The V gene is TRBV27 and the J gene is TRBJ2-2; 9 nucleotides in the junction match TRBD1. This specimen was peripheral blood, taken after pregnancy. The sequence came from a female donor in good health, enrolled as a control in a pregnancy study. The CDR3 reads as follows: CASSPRRTGANTGELFF. The nucleotide sequence reads as follows: TGTGCCAGCAGTCCCCGAAGGACAGGGGCGAACACCGGGGAGCTGTTTTTT.